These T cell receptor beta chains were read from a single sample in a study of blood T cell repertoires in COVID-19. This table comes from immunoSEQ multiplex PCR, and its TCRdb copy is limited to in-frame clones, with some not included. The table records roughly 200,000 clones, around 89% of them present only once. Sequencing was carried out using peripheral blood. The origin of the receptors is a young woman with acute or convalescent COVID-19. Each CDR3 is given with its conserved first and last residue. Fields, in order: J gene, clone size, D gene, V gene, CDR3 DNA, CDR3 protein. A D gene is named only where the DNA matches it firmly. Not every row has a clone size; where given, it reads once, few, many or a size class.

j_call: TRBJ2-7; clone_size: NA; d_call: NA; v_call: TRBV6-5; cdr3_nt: TGTGCCAGCCGCATTCTAGACGAGCAGTACTTC; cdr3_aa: CASRILDEQYF
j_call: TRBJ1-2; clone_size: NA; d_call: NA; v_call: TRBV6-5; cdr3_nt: TGTGCCAGCAGTTACGACAGCAACTATGGCTACACCTTC; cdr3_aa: CASSYDSNYGYTF
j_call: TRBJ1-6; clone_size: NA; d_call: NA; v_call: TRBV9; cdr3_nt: TGTGCCAGCAGCCTCCGGTGGGGACTTGTGGATTCACCCCTCCACTTT; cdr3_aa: CASSLRWGLVDSPLHF
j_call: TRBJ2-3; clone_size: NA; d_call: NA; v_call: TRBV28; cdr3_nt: TGTGCCAGCAGCCGGGTGACAGGCGTCACAGATACGCAGTATTTT; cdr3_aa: CASSRVTGVTDTQYF
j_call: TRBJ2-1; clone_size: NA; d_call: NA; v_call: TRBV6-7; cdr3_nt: TGTGCCAGGAAAATCTCAGGGACTCTCAGCTCCTACAATGAGCAGTTCTTC; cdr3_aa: CARKISGTLSSYNEQFF
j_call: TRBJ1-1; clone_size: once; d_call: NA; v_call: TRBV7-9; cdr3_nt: TGTGCCAGCAGCTTTTTACACAGCCCCATGAACACTGAAGCTTTCTTT; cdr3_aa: CASSFLHSPMNTEAFF
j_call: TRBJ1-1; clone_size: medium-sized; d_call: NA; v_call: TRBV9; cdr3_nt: TGTGCCAGCAGCGGGGCGAACACTGAAGCTTTCTTT; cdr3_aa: CASSGANTEAFF
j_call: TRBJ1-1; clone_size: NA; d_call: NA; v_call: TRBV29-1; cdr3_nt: TGCAGCGTTACAGTCAATGTGAACACTGAAGCTTTCTTT; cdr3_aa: CSVTVNVNTEAFF
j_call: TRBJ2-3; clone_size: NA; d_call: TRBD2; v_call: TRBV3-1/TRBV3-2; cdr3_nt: TGTGCCAGCAAACTAGCGGGACGCACAGATACGCAGTATTTT; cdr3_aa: CASKLAGRTDTQYF
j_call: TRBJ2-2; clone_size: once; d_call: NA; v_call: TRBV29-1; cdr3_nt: TGCAGCGTAGCCTCCCGGACAAGAACCGGGGAGCTGTTTTTT; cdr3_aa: CSVASRTRTGELFF
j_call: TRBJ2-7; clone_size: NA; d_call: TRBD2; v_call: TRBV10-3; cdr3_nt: TGTGCCATCATTGAACTAGCGGGTTCCTACGAGCAGTACTTC; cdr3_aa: CAIIELAGSYEQYF
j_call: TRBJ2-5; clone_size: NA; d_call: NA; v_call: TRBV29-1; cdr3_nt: TGCAGGGCGGGCGGTAGAGAGACCCAGTACTTC; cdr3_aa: CRAGGRETQYF
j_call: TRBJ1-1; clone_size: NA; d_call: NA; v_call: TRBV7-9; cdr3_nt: TGTGCCAGCAGCTTGCGGGGAACTGAAGCTTTCTTT; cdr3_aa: CASSLRGTEAFF
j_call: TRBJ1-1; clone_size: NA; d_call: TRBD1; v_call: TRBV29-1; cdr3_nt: TGCAGCGTCAGGACAGGGACGAACACTGAAGCTTTCTTT; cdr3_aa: CSVRTGTNTEAFF
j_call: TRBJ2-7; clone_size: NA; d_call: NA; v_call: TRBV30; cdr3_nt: TGTGCCTGGGGAGGGAGTTACTACGAGCAGTACTTC; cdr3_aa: CAWGGSYYEQYF
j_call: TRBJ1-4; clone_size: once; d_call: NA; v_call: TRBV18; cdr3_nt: TGTGCCAGCTCACCACCAAGGGGGAGAGAAAAACTGTTTTTT; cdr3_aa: CASSPPRGREKLFF
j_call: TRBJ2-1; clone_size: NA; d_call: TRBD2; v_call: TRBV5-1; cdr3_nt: TGCGCCAGCAGCCGCGGAGTGGGTAGCGGGGACGAGCAGTTCTTC; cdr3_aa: CASSRGVGSGDEQFF
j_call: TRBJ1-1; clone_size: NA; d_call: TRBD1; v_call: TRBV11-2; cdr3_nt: TGTGCCAGCAGCTTAGGGGTGGGGACAGGGAGGCGAGCTTTCTTT; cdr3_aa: CASSLGVGTGRRAFF
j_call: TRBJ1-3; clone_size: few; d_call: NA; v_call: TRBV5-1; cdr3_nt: TGCGCCAGCAGCGGAAATACAGAGACCATATATTTT; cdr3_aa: CASSGNTETIYF
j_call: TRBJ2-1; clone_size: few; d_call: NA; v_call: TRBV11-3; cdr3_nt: TGTGCCAGCAGTTCTACCTACAATGAGCAGTTCTTC; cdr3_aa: CASSSTYNEQFF
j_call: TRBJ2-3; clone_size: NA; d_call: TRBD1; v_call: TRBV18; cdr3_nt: TGTGCCAGCTCACCACCGGGACAGGGAACAGATACGCAGTATTTT; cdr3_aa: CASSPPGQGTDTQYF
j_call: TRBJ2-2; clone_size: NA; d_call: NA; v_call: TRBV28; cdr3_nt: TGTGCCAGCAGTTTTGCGATCGGGGAGCTGTTTTTT; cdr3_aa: CASSFAIGELFF
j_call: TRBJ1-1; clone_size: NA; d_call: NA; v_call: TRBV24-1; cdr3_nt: TGTGCCACCAGTGATTGGGGGGGGACTGAAGCTTTCTTT; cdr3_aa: CATSDWGGTEAFF
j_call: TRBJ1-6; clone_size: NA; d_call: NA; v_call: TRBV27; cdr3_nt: TGTGCCAGCAGTCTGAGACCGGGGGAGTCACCCCTCCACTTT; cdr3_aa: CASSLRPGESPLHF
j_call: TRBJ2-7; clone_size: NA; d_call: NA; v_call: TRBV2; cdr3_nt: TGTGCCAGCAGCCGACAGGCGTACGAGCAGTACTTC; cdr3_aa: CASSRQAYEQYF
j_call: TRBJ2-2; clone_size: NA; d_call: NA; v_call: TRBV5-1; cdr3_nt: TGCGCCAGCAGCTTAGAGCCTCTCGGGGAGCTGTTTTTT; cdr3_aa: CASSLEPLGELFF
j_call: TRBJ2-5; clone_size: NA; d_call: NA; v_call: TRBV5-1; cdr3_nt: TGCGCCAGCAGCCAAGGGGGAGCATGGGAGACCCAGTACTTC; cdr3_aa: CASSQGGAWETQYF
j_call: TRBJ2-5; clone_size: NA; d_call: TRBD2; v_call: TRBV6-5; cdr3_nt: TGTGCCAGCAGTTATATGGGTAGCGGGGGAGAGACCCAGTACTTC; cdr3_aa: CASSYMGSGGETQYF
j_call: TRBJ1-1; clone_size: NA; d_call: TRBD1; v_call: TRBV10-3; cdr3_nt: TGTGCCATCAGTGACCACAGGGGGCTCGTAAACACTGAAGCTTTCTTT; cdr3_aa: CAISDHRGLVNTEAFF
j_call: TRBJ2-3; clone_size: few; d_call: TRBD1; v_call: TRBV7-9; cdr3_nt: TGTGCCAGCAGCCAGACAGGGGCAGATACGCAGTATTTT; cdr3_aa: CASSQTGADTQYF
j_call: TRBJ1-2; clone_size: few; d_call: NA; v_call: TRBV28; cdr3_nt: TGTGCCAGCAGTACTTTGGAGGGGCGCCTAGGCTACACCTTC; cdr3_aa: CASSTLEGRLGYTF
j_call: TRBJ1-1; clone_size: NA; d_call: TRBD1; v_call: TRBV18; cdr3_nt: TGTGCCAGCTCCGACAGGGGGCGGAAAGCTTTCTTT; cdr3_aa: CASSDRGRKAFF
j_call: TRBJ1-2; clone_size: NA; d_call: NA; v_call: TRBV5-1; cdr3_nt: TGCGCCAGCAGCTCCACAAACCCCTATGGCTACACCTTC; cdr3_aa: CASSSTNPYGYTF
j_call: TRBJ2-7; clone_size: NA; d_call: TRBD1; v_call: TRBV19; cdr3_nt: TGTGCCAGCGCCCCAGGGGGCGCAGGCTACGAGCAGTACTTC; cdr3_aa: CASAPGGAGYEQYF
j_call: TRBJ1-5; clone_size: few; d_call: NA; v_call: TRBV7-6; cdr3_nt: TGTGCCAGCAGCTTAGGAGCCCGACAATTGAATCAGCCCCAGCATTTT; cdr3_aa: CASSLGARQLNQPQHF
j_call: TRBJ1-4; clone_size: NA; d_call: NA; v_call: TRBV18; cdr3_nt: TGTGCCAGCCACGGGGGAAATAATGAAAAACTGTTTTTT; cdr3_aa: CASHGGNNEKLFF
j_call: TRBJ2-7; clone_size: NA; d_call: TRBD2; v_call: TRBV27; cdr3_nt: TGTGCCAGCAGTTTTTCCCTGACCGGGACTAGTTTCGCCGAGCAGTACTTC; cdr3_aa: CASSFSLTGTSFAEQYF